The 20 T cell receptor beta chains below were found in one sample sequenced in a study of early T cells in non-severe SARS-CoV-2 infection (dated by TCRdb to about 2021). The library was built by means of 5' RACE. The data were produced on a NextSeq 500. Using fastp at Q25 and MiXCR, TCRdb reprocessed the public reads and kept productive beta chains. Duplicate CDR3 protein sequences are folded into a single record with the most common DNA and genes. The sample table lists about 52,000 distinct CDR3 sequences, 8% to 13% of them with a count of one. The top ten clones comprise 13% of the sample. The specimen was whole blood. All receptors derive from an adult who was a healthcare worker with PCR-confirmed SARS-CoV-2 infection or an uninfected control (not recorded which).

This clonotype was seen a few times. The rearrangement joins TRBV7-3 to TRBJ2-3, with D unclear. The length of the CDR3 is 15 residues. With 0 bases removed from V and 2 bases from J, the gap between germline ends came to 9 bases. The germline V gene encodes CDR1 SGHTA and CDR2 FQGTGA. The CDR3 DNA is TGTGCCAGCAGCTTAACTATGACTTACACAGATACGCAGTATTTT. This translates into CASSLTMTYTDTQYF.

Turning to this clonotype: The junction differs from germline at one of its ends, possibly a read error. The V and J genes are TRBV10-3 and TRBJ2-7; 10 bases are a match to TRBD2. This CDR3 comprises 14 residues. Germline V gene sequence: CDR1 ENHRY, CDR2 SYGVKD. As DNA, the CDR3 is TGTGCCATCACCGAAACCCCCACCACTAGCGGGGCCACGTTC. Protein sequence: CAITETPTTSGATF.

This clonotype was counted ten times or more. The chain joins TRBV7-2 to TRBJ2-5, with D possibly TRBD1 on 6 matching bases. The CDR3 runs to 18 residues. Germline V gives CDR1 SGHTA, CDR2 FQGNSA. V lost 5 bases and J 0 bases, leaving 22 bases between the germline ends. The CDR3, as DNA: TGTGCCAGCAGCCACCCATCCCTGGGGGCGCGAAACCAAGAGACCCAGTACTTC. Protein product: CASSHPSLGARNQETQYF.

The chain carries TRBV7-2 and TRBJ1-5; 7 nucleotides agree with TRBD1. Unmatched junction bases numbered 5, after V lost 4 bases and J lost 2 bases. Germline V gene data show CDR1 as SGHTA and CDR2 as FQGNSA. This CDR3 has 15 amino acids. CDR3 region: CASSSLGTGNQPQHF. The DNA for the CDR3 is TGTGCCAGCAGCTCCCTTGGGACAGGCAATCAGCCCCAGCATTTT.

The chain has TRBV18 and TRBJ2-1; D is uncertain. The CDR3 sequence is 13 residues long. Trimming took off 3 bases at V and 12 bases at J, with 15 bases between the two ends. The germline V gene encodes CDR1 KGHSH and CDR2 LQKENI. The CDR3 bases are TGTGCCAGCTCACCGTCGGCCTTAATGGGGCAGTTCTTC. Translation: CASSPSALMGQFF.

This clonotype was seen more than once but under ten times. The V gene is TRBV20-1, the J gene TRBJ1-1; D is possibly TRBD1 (5 bases). With 3 bases removed from V and 11 bases from J, the gap between germline ends came to 16 bases. The CDR3 sequence is 12 residues long. Per the germline V gene, CDR1 is DFQATT and CDR2 is SNEGSKA (reference sequence). This CDR3 is CSASIRDGEAFF. The CDR3 region has the DNA TGCAGTGCTAGTATCAGGGATGGGGAGGCTTTCTTT.

This clonotype has a handful of counts. At one end the junction does not follow the germline gene, possibly because of a read error. The chain recombines TRBV12-3 or TRBV12-4 with TRBJ2-2; 11 bases match TRBD2. The CDR3 extends over 16 amino acids. The CDR3 reads CASSLAGGPRTGELFF. The CDR3 nucleotides read TGTGCCAGCAGCTTAGCGGGAGGGCCGCGCACCGGGGAGCTGTTTTTT.

Only a few counts were recorded for this clonotype. The chain couples TRBV12-3 or TRBV12-4 to TRBJ2-5; D is ambiguous. CDR3 length equals 14 residues. Trimming cost V 0 bases and J 3 bases, with 8 bases left between them. CDR3 DNA: TGTGCCAGCAGTTTAGCGCACGAGGAAGAGACCCAGTACTTC. Its protein product is CASSLAHEEETQYF.

V is TRBV30 and J is TRBJ1-1; 12 bases agree with TRBD1. The germline V gene encodes CDR1 GTSNPN and CDR2 SVGIG (reference sequence). After removal of 4 bases from V and 6 bases from J, the junction contained 6 bases not matched to a gene. CDR3 length equals 14 residues. CDR3 bases: TGTGCCTGGATCGGGACAGGGGGCGCGGCTGAAGCTTTCTTT. It translates to CAWIGTGGAAEAFF. The full variable domain, in which reference TRBV30 and TRBJ1-1 provide the parts outside the CDR3, is SQTIHQWPATLVQPVGSPLSLECTVEGTSNPNLYWYRQAAGRGLQLLFYSVGIGQISSEVPQNLSASRPQDRQFILSSKKLLLSDSGFYLCAWIGTGGAAEAFFGQGTRLTVV.

This clonotype was counted at least ten times. Compared with germline, one end of the junction differs, possibly owing to a read error. The genes are TRBV14 and TRBJ2-3, with D unresolved. From germline, CDR1 is SGHDN and CDR2 FVKESK. The CDR3 covers 16 residues. This CDR3 is CASSGIMGNSTYTQYF. CDR3 nucleotide sequence: TGTGCCAGCAGCGGGATAATGGGAAATAGCACATATACGCAGTATTTT.

This clonotype was counted at least ten times. V gene TRBV11-2 combines with J gene TRBJ1-4, with a weak D call TRBD1 (5 bases). V was cut by 1 base and J by 5 bases, with 11 bases left in between. CDR3 length equals 15 residues. Germline-derived CDR1 and CDR2 are SGHAT and FQNNGV. The CDR3 loop is CASSLVAGQNEKLFF. The CDR3 DNA sequence: TGTGCCAGCAGCTTAGTTGCAGGGCAAAATGAAAAACTGTTTTTT.

This chain uses TRBV18 with TRBJ2-7; the D gene is possibly TRBD1 (6 bases). This CDR3 is built from 13 residues. V lost 6 bases and J lost 2, with 11 bases in between. CDR1 and CDR2 from the germline V gene are KGHSH and LQKENI. The CDR3 loop reads CASSRDNTYEQYF. Written as DNA, the CDR3 is TGTGCCAGCTCCCGGGACAACACCTACGAGCAGTACTTC.

J is TRBJ2-3 and V is TRBV29-1, with a weak D call TRBD2 (6 bases). This CDR3 is built from 14 residues. Germline assignment: CDR1 SQVTM and CDR2 ANQGSEA. V was trimmed by 6 bases and J by 2 bases, leaving 15 bases between them. CDR3 in DNA: TGCAGCGTGGCTGGGAGGACCAACACAGATACGCAGTATTTT. Translating it yields CSVAGRTNTDTQYF.

This clonotype showed up many times. The V gene is TRBV5-4, the J gene TRBJ1-1, with D unresolved. V lost 2 bases and J lost 7, with 9 bases in between. Germline V lookup: CDR1 SGHNT, CDR2 YYREEE (reference sequence). The CDR3 covers 12 residues. CDR3 nucleotide sequence: TGTGCCAGCAGCTTCAGGTCTGATGAAGCTTTCTTT. Protein: CASSFRSDEAFF.

This rearrangement joins TRBV7-2 to TRBJ2-2; no reliable D call. V lost 2 bases and J lost 6, with 7 bases in between. In germline, CDR1 is SGHTA, CDR2 FQGNSA. CDR3 size: 13 residues. The CDR3 nucleotides read TGTGCCAGCAGCTTAATACGAGCCGGGGAGCTGTTTTTT. It encodes CASSLIRAGELFF.

This sequence joins TRBV9 and TRBJ1-2; 9 positions match TRBD1. The V and J ends lost 4 bases and 2 bases, in that order; junction bases with no gene match: 6. The length of the CDR3 is 15 residues. Looked up from germline, CDR1 is SGDLS and CDR2 is YYNGEE. The CDR3 bases are TGTGCCAGCAGCCTGGGGACAGGGAGAAACTATGGCTACACCTTC. Its protein is CASSLGTGRNYGYTF.

The chain carries TRBV29-1 and TRBJ2-2; TRBD2 aligns across 9 bases. The CDR3 has 13 amino acids. V trimming: 4 bases; J trimming: 3 bases; junction bases outside the gene matches: 0. Germline assignment: CDR1 SQVTM and CDR2 ANQGSEA. In DNA form, the CDR3 reads TGCAGCGTTGGACTAGCGGACACCGGGGAGCTGTTTTTT. Protein: CSVGLADTGELFF.

This clonotype was recorded a few times. The chain is built from TRBV29-1 and TRBJ2-3; D is uncertain. Germline V gives CDR1 SQVTM, CDR2 ANQGSEA. CDR3 length equals 13 residues. V shed 7 bases and J shed 0 bases, with 11 bases lying between them. CDR3: CSALSPSTDTQYF. The CDR3 bases are TGCAGCGCGTTATCTCCAAGCACAGATACGCAGTATTTT.

This clonotype was recorded many times. The V call is TRBV6-2 or TRBV6-3, the J call TRBJ2-7; D unresolved. The CDR3 extends over 12 amino acids. Trimming removed 6 bases from V and 5 bases from J, with 11 bases in between. Germline V CDR1 and CDR2: MNHEY, SVGEGT. In DNA form, the CDR3 reads TGTGCCAGCAGCCTCCTAGTCCACGAGCAGTACTTC. It encodes CASSLLVHEQYF.

This clonotype was detected only a few times. V usage is TRBV7-8 and J usage is TRBJ2-7; 9 positions agree with TRBD1. In germline, CDR1 is SGHVS, CDR2 FQNEAQ. This CDR3 has 14 residues. V lost 5 bases and J lost 6; bases outside the gene matches: 8. Written as DNA, the CDR3 is TGTGCCAGCAGCCCAAGGACAGGGGTAGGCGAGCAGTACTTC. It is translated as CASSPRTGVGEQYF.